The text below deals with one T cell receptor beta chain. Data came from immunoSEQ multiplex PCR; TCRdb stores just in-frame clones and leaves some out. This table has some 15,000 clones, over 75% appearing once. Germline V gene data show CDR1 as MNHNY and CDR2 as SVGAGI (reference sequence). This CDR3 spans 16 amino acids. The trim removed 6 bases at V and 4 bases at J, leaving 9 bases unmatched. The sample originates from a study of T cells in localized non-small cell lung cancer. This receptor was obtained from a male donor at least 60 years old with stage I lung adenocarcinoma. The sequences come from peripheral blood, collected before any cancer treatment. The chain employs TRBV6-6 and TRBJ2-3; 11 bases fit TRBD2. In DNA, the CDR3 is TGTGCCAGCAGCTCCGGACTAGCGGGCCAACCAGATACGCAGTATTTT. Encoded protein: CASSSGLAGQPDTQYF.